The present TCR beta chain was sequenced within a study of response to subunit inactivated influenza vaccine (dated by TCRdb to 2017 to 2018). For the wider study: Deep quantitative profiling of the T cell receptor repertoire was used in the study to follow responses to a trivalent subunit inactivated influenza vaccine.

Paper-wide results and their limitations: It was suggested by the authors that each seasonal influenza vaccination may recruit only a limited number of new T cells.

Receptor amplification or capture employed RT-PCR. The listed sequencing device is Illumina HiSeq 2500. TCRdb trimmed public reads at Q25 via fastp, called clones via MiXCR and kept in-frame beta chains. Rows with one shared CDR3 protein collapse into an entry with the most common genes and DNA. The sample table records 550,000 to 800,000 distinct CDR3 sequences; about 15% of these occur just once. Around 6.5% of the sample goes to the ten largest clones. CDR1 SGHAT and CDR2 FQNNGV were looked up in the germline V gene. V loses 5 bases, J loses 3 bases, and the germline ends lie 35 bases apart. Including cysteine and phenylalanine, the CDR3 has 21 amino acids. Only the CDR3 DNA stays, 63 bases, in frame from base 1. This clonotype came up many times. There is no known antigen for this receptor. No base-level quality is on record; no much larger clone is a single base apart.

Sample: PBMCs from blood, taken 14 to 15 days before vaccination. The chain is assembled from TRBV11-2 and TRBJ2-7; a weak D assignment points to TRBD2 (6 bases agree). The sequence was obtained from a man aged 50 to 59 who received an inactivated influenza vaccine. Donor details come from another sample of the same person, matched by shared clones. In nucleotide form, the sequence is TGTGCCAGCAGCCCTAATCGGGGACTGTTTATCCGCTCCCCTCTCGACTACGAGCAGTACTTC. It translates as CASSPNRGLFIRSPLDYEQYF.